The rows below give T cell receptor beta chains drawn from one sample of a study of cytomegalovirus exposure and HLA in healthy donors. Only in-frame clones appear in the TCRdb table, and some are missing; sequencing was by immunoSEQ multiplex PCR. The sample holds roughly 99,000 clones, 60% to 80% seen once. Material for sequencing was PBMCs. The receptors were sampled from a young man in good health and CMV-seronegative. CDR3s include the opening cysteine and the closing phenylalanine or tryptophan. A D gene is named only where the DNA matches it firmly. Clone sizes are given selectively: once, few, many, or a class where the clone is expanded.

>14|TRBV4-3|TRBJ1-1|NA|NA
TGCGCCAGCAGCCAAACGACAGAGAACACTGAAGCTTTCTTT
CASSQTTENTEAFF
>13|TRBV27|TRBJ2-1|NA|NA
TGTGCCAGCAGTTTTAGCGCGGGCAATGAGCAGTTCTTC
CASSFSAGNEQFF
>15|TRBV6-5|TRBJ1-1|NA|NA
TGTGCCAGCAGTTACTCGAGCGGGGTGAACACTGAAGCTTTCTTT
CASSYSSGVNTEAFF
>12|TRBV7-9|TRBJ2-7|NA|NA
TGTGCCAGCAGCTTAGATCGGGGGGAGCAGTACTTC
CASSLDRGEQYF
>14|TRBV19|TRBJ2-7|TRBD2|NA
TGTGCCAGTAGTATAGAGCCCAAGCGGGGCGAGCAGTACTTC
CASSIEPKRGEQYF
>13|TRBV29-1|TRBJ2-1|NA|NA
TGCAGCGCCTCCCCTCTACAGGACAATGAGCAGTTCTTC
CSASPLQDNEQFF
>17|TRBV11-3|TRBJ2-1|NA|NA
TGTGCCAGCAGCTTAGCCCGGTGGGGGGGCCGTCAGACTGAGCAGTTCTTC
CASSLARWGGRQTEQFF
>14|TRBV29-1|TRBJ2-3|TRBD2|few
TGCAGCGCTGGTAAGGGGAGGGAGGCAGATACGCAGTATTTT
CSAGKGREADTQYF
>18|TRBV19|TRBJ1-5|NA|NA
TGTGCCAGTAGTATAAAGTCAGGGTTTGAGGAGTTCAATCAGCCCCAGCATTTT
CASSIKSGFEEFNQPQHF
>13|TRBV6-5|TRBJ2-7|NA|NA
TGTGCCAGCAATCCGGGGGGCGAGGACGAGCAGTACTTC
CASNPGGEDEQYF
>15|TRBV29-1|TRBJ1-1|NA|NA
TGCAGCGTTGGGATAAGGGGAGGGGGGAACACTGAAGCTTTCTTT
CSVGIRGGGNTEAFF
>12|TRBV6-6|TRBJ1-1|TRBD1|NA
TGTGCCAGCAGCCTGGGACAGCTTGAAGCTTTCTTT
CASSLGQLEAFF
>15|TRBV14|TRBJ1-1|TRBD1|few
TGTGCCAGCAGCATCCGGACAGGGAATTTACCTGAAGCTTTCTTT
CASSIRTGNLPEAFF
>15|TRBV7-9|TRBJ1-5|TRBD1|NA
TGTGCCAGCAGCCGAGGGACAGGGGGCAATCAGCCCCAGCATTTT
CASSRGTGGNQPQHF
>15|TRBV19|TRBJ2-5|TRBD2|once
TGTGCCAGTAGTAAGGGACTAGACCTACGGGAGACCCAGTACTTC
CASSKGLDLRETQYF
>13|TRBV10-3|TRBJ1-2|NA|NA
TGTGCCACGTCGCGGGTAATGGACTATGGCTACACCTTC
CATSRVMDYGYTF
>16|TRBV28|TRBJ1-5|TRBD1|few
TGTGCCAGCAGAATTTCTGGACAGGGGACGGGACAGCCCCAGCATTTT
CASRISGQGTGQPQHF
>13|TRBV19|TRBJ2-7|NA|NA
TGTGCCAGTAGTCTGCGGGCCTCCGGCGAGCAGTACTTC
CASSLRASGEQYF
>16|TRBV19|TRBJ1-5|TRBD1|NA
TGTGCCAGTAGTATTGGGACAGGGGGCCTTTATCAGCCCCAGCATTTT
CASSIGTGGLYQPQHF
>14|TRBV5-4|TRBJ1-6|NA|few
TGTGCCAGCAGCCGGGATGTATCTAATTCACCCCTCCACTTT
CASSRDVSNSPLHF
>13|TRBV19|TRBJ1-5|NA|NA
TGTGCCACGAAGGGGCAGGGAAGGCAGCCCCAGCATTTT
CATKGQGRQPQHF
>12|TRBV28|TRBJ2-5|TRBD2|NA
TGTGCCAGCAGTACTCAACGGGGGGCCCAGTACTTC
CASSTQRGAQYF
>15|TRBV5-8|TRBJ1-2|TRBD1|NA
TGTGCCAGCAGCTTGTCCGGGACAGGGACGAGTGGCTACACCTTC
CASSLSGTGTSGYTF
>16|TRBV19|TRBJ1-2|NA|NA
TGTGCCAGTAGTCCGTCCAGCCTCCTAGCTAACTATGGCTACACCTTC
CASSPSSLLANYGYTF
>15|TRBV4-1|TRBJ1-1|NA|few
TGCGCCAGCAGCCAAGATCGGGGGGAGAACACTGAAGCTTTCTTT
CASSQDRGENTEAFF
>13|TRBV5-4|TRBJ1-4|NA|many
TGTGCCAGCAGCTTGGACAGTCATGAAAAACTGTTTTTT
CASSLDSHEKLFF
>17|TRBV2|TRBJ1-1|NA|NA
TGTGCCAGCAGTGAAGAAATGGCAGGGTTAGCGAACACTGAAGCTTTCTTT
CASSEEMAGLANTEAFF
>15|TRBV1|TRBJ2-3|NA|few
TGCACCAGCAGCCATCTGGGGCCTAGTCCAGATACGCAGTATTTT
CTSSHLGPSPDTQYF
>18|TRBV15|TRBJ1-6|TRBD1|NA
TGTGCCACCAGCAGAGAGAAGGCGACCGGGACAGGGTTATCACCCCTCCACTTT
CATSREKATGTGLSPLHF
>14|TRBV18|TRBJ2-1|NA|NA
TGTGCCAGCTCACCACCAAGGGGATTCAGTGAGCAGTTCTTC
CASSPPRGFSEQFF
>15|TRBV7-3|TRBJ2-1|TRBD2|NA
TGTGCCAGCAGCCGGACTAGCGGATTGTACAATGAGCAGTTCTTC
CASSRTSGLYNEQFF
>11|TRBV5-1|TRBJ2-7|NA|NA
TGCGCCAGCAGCGATGGACTGGCGCAGTACTTC
CASSDGLAQYF
>16|TRBV6-1|TRBJ1-6|TRBD1|NA
TGTGCCAGCAGTGAAAGTGGGACAGGGATGAATTCACCCCTCCACTTT
CASSESGTGMNSPLHF
>14|TRBV7-3|TRBJ1-2|TRBD1|few
TGTGCCAGCAGCCGAACAGGGGGTAACTATGGCTACACCTTC
CASSRTGGNYGYTF
>14|TRBV28|TRBJ1-1|NA|NA
TGTGCCAGCACATTATCCAGGCAGAACACTGAAGCTTTCTTT
CASTLSRQNTEAFF
>15|TRBV6-8|TRBJ2-6|NA|few
TGTGCCAGCAGTTACTCAGGGGCTGGGGCCAACGTCCTGACTTTC
CASSYSGAGANVLTF
>17|TRBV5-8|TRBJ1-2|NA|once
TGTGCCAGCAGCTTGGATCATAAGGGAGTCCCTCTCTATGGCTACACCTTC
CASSLDHKGVPLYGYTF
>13|TRBV11-2|TRBJ2-7|TRBD1|NA
TGTGCCAGCAGCTTCGACAGGGAACGCGAGCAGTACTTC
CASSFDREREQYF
>15|TRBV7-3|TRBJ1-2|TRBD1|NA
TGTGCCAGCAGTTTGGATAACAGGGGAAACGGTGGCTACACCTTC
CASSLDNRGNGGYTF
>14|TRBV7-2|TRBJ2-3|NA|NA
TGTGCCAGCAGCTTCCAGGGAACCACAGATACGCAGTATTTT
CASSFQGTTDTQYF
>15|TRBV6-4|TRBJ2-3|TRBD2|few
TGTGCCAGCAGTGACTCGACTAGCGGGGGAGATACGCAGTATTTT
CASSDSTSGGDTQYF